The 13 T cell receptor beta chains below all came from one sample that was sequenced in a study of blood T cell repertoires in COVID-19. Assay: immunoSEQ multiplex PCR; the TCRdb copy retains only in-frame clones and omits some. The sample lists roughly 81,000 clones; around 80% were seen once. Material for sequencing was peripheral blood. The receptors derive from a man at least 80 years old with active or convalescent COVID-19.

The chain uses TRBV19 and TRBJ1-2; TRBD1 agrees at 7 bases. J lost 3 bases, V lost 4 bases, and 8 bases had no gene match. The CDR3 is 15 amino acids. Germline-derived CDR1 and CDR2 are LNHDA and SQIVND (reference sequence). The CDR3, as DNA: TGTGCCAGTAGTAGGGGCAGGGGGTCGGACTATGGCTACACCTTC. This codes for CASSRGRGSDYGYTF.

CDR3 DNA sequence: TGTGCCACCACTCCGGGACTAGACCTGAATGAGCAGTTCTTC. Protein: CATTPGLDLNEQFF. The J gene is TRBJ2-1, the V gene TRBV15; 8 bases are a match to TRBD2. This CDR3 comprises 14 residues. V shed 7 bases, J shed 7 bases, and the junction held 9 bases outside the gene matches. Per the germline V gene, CDR1 is LNHNV and CDR2 is YYDKDF (reference sequence).

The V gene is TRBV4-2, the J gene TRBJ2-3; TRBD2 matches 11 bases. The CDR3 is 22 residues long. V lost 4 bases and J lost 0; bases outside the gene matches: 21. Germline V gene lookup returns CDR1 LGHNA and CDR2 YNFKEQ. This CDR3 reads CASSLLRTASGGTGGSTDTQYF. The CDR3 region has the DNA TGTGCCAGCAGCCTACTTCGGACTGCTAGCGGGGGGACGGGAGGTAGCACAGATACGCAGTATTTT.

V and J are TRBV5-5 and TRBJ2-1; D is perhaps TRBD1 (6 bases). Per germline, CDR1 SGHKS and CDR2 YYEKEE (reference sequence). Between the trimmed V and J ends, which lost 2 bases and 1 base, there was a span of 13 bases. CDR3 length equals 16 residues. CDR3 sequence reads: CASSFGRQVSYNEQFF. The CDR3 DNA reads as TGTGCCAGCAGCTTCGGGCGACAGGTATCCTACAATGAGCAGTTCTTC.

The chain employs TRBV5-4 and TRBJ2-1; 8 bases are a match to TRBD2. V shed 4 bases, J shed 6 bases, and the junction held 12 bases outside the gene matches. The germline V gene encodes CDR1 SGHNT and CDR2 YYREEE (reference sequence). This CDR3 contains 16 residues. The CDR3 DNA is TGTGCCAGCAGCCCGGGGGGGGCGCAAATATCCAATGAGCAGTTCTTC. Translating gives CASSPGGAQISNEQFF.

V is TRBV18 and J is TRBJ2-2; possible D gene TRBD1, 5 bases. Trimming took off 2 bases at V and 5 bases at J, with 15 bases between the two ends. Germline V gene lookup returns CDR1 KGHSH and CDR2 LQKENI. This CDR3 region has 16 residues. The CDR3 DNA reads TGTGCCAGCTCACCATATTTCTCGACAGAAACCGGGGAGCTGTTTTTT. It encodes CASSPYFSTETGELFF. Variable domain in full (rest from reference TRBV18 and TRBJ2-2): NAGVMQNPRHLVRRRGQEARLRCSPMKGHSHVYWYRQLPEEGLKFMVYLQKENIIDESGMPKERFSAEFPKEGPSILRIQQVVRGDSAAYFCASSPYFSTETGELFFGEGSRLTVL.

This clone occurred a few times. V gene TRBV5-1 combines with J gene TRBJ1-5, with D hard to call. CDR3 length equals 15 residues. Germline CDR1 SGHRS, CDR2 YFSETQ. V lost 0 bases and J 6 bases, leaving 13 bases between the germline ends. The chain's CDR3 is CASSLDGSGVQPQHF. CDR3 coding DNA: TGCGCCAGCAGCTTGGACGGGTCCGGGGTTCAGCCCCAGCATTTT.

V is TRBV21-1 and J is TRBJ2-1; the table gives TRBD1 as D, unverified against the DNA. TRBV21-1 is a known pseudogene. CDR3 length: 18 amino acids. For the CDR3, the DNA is TGTGCCAGCAGCTCCCCAGCCCAGGCAGAGCTGCCGGACAATGAGCAGTTCTTC. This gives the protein CASSSPAQAELPDNEQFF.

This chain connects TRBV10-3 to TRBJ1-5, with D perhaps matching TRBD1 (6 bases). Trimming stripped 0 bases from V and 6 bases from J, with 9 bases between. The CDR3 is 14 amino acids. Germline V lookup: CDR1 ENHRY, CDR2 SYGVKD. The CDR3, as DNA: TGTGCCATCAGTGAGTCACAGGGTACTCAGCCCCAGCATTTT. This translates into CAISESQGTQPQHF.

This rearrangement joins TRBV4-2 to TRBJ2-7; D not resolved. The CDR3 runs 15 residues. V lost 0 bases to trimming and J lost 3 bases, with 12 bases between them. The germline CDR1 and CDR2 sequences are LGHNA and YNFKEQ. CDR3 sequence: CASSQDWLLNYEQYF. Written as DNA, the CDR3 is TGTGCCAGCAGCCAAGATTGGCTGCTGAACTACGAGCAGTACTTC.

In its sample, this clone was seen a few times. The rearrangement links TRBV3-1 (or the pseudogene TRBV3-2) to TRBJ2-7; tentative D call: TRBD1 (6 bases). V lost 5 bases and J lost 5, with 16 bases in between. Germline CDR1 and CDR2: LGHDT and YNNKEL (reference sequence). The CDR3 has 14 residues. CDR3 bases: TGTGCCAGCAGCAAAGGTATCAGGGGCCACGAGCAGTACTTC. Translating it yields CASSKGIRGHEQYF.

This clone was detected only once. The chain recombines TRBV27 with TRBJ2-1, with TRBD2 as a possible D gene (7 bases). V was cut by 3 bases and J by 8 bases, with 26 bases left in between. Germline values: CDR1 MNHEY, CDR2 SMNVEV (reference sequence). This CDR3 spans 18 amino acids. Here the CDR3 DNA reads TGTGCCAGCAGTTTTCCCGCCCCCTTCGGAGGGGGGGCTGATGAGCAGTTCTTC. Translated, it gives CASSFPAPFGGGADEQFF.

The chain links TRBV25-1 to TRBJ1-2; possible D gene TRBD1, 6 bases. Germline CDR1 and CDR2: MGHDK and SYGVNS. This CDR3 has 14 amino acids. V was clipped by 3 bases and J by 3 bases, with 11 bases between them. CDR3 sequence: CASSEPTGYYGYTF. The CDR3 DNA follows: TGTGCCAGCAGTGAGCCAACAGGGTACTATGGCTACACCTTC.